What follows are 31 T cell receptor beta chains derived from one specimen sequenced in a study of OX40 agonist ivuxolimab in advanced cancers. The table came from immunoSEQ multiplex PCR; TCRdb's copy has only in-frame clones and leaves some out. Altogether around 83,000 clones are present, 84% being singletons, with the ten largest covering 7.3%. The sample consisted of CD4+ or CD8+ T cells sorted from blood, taken in a trial of the OX40 agonist ivuxolimab. The source of these receptors is an adult with an advanced solid tumor such as melanoma, head and neck, liver or kidney cancer.

The chain joins TRBV18 to TRBJ2-5; D ambiguous. CDR3 length: 15 residues. Germline CDR1 KGHSH, CDR2 LQKENI. V lost 3 bases and J 1 base, leaving 12 bases between the germline ends. CDR3 residues: CASSPTLSVQETQYF. CDR3 in DNA: TGTGCCAGCTCACCTACCCTCTCTGTCCAAGAGACCCAGTACTTC.

The chain links TRBV15 to TRBJ1-1; 8 nucleotides line up with TRBD1. The CDR3 is made up of 13 amino acids. Germline CDR1 reads LNHNV; CDR2 reads YYDKDF (reference sequence). J lost 10 bases, V lost 1 base, and 5 bases had no gene match. In DNA form, the CDR3 reads TGTGCCACCAGCAGAGGTCACGACAGGGGAGCTTTCTTT. This codes for CATSRGHDRGAFF.

V is TRBV6-5 and J is TRBJ1-2; TRBD1 is a possible D gene (5 bases). CDR1 and CDR2 (germline): MNHEY, SVGAGI. The CDR3 extends over 14 amino acids. Trimming shortened V by 0 bases and J by 4 bases, and 9 bases separated the two germline ends. The CDR3 DNA reads as TGTGCCAGCAGTTACTCCAGGGCTTTCTATGGCTACACCTTC. This codes for CASSYSRAFYGYTF.

This clone was counted only a few times. This chain links TRBV29-1 with TRBJ2-7; no clear D. The ends were cut back, 4 bases at V and 4 bases at J, with 8 bases in the middle. From germline, CDR1 is SQVTM and CDR2 ANQGSEA. The CDR3 covers 11 residues. The CDR3 nucleotides are TGCAGCGTTGTTGAGTCTTACGAGCAGTACTTC. Protein product: CSVVESYEQYF.

The V gene is TRBV7-9, the J gene TRBJ1-2; D not certain. V lost 4 bases, J lost 4 bases, and 10 bases lay in between. In germline, CDR1 is SEHNR, CDR2 FQNEAQ (reference sequence). This CDR3 is 13 amino acids long. Here the CDR3 DNA reads TGTGCCAGCAGCTCGCCGAGGTTCTATGGCTACACCTTC. This translates into CASSSPRFYGYTF.

The V gene is TRBV19, the J gene TRBJ1-1; no definite D call. V gave up 5 bases and J gave up 5 bases, with 15 bases separating them. Germline V gene sequence: CDR1 LNHDA, CDR2 SQIVND (reference sequence). This CDR3 comprises 14 residues. CDR3 in DNA: TGTGCCAGTAGTCACACCGGGGTACAAACTGAAGCTTTCTTT. The encoded protein is CASSHTGVQTEAFF.

This clone was seen more than once but under ten times. The chain is built from TRBV19 and TRBJ2-1; possibly TRBD1 for D (5 bases). CDR1 is LNHDA, CDR2 SQIVND, per germline (reference sequence). The CDR3 is 15 residues long. The germline V and J ends were trimmed by 1 base and 3 bases, with 10 bases remaining between them. This chain's CDR3 is CASSIGRVRYNEQFF. Here the CDR3 DNA reads TGTGCCAGTAGTATAGGCAGGGTCCGCTACAATGAGCAGTTCTTC.

Turning to this clone: The same CDR3 is also encoded by other DNA sequences in this sample. This chain connects TRBV7-6 to TRBJ2-5; D remains unclear. The CDR3 spans 12 residues. Germline V lookup: CDR1 SGHVS, CDR2 FNYEAQ. The ends were cut back, 5 bases at V and 0 bases at J, with 4 bases in the middle. The CDR3: CASSPHQETQYF. DNA of the CDR3: TGTGCCAGCAGCCCTCACCAAGAGACCCAGTACTTC.

V gene TRBV27 combines with J gene TRBJ1-2, with 7 bases matching TRBD1. The CDR3 spans 15 residues. Per germline, CDR1 MNHEY and CDR2 SMNVEV (reference sequence). The J segment lost 3 bases and the V segment lost 0 bases, leaving 4 bases of the junction unmatched. The CDR3 DNA is TGTGCCAGCAGTTTATCATACAGGGGCGACTATGGCTACACCTTC. Its translation is CASSLSYRGDYGYTF.

The chain has TRBV5-4 and TRBJ2-2; D is unresolved. CDR3 length equals 13 residues. Germline loops: CDR1 SGHNT, CDR2 YYREEE (reference sequence). The V and J ends lost 0 bases and 6 bases respectively, with 6 bases between them. The CDR3 DNA follows: TGTGCCAGCAGCTTGGATAGGGCCGGGGAGCTGTTTTTT. This gives the protein CASSLDRAGELFF.

This clone has just one count. The rearrangement uses TRBV6-4 and TRBJ2-7, with 10 bases aligning to TRBD2. This CDR3 contains 15 residues. V lost 3 bases to trimming and J lost 2 bases; unmatched junction nucleotides: 4. The germline CDR1 and CDR2 sequences are MRHNA and SNTAGT. The CDR3 reads CASSEGAGGTYEQYF. The CDR3 DNA is TGTGCCAGCAGTGAAGGAGCGGGAGGGACCTACGAGCAGTACTTC.

V is TRBV11-3 and J is TRBJ1-3; D ambiguous. Germline values: CDR1 SGHNT, CDR2 YENEEA. The CDR3 contains 12 residues. V lost 3 bases and J lost 7, with 7 bases in between. The CDR3 DNA reads TGTGCCAGCAGCTTCAGTCAGAACACCATATATTTT. This codes for CASSFSQNTIYF. The whole variable domain, remainder taken from reference TRBV11-3 and TRBJ1-3, is EAGVVQSPRYKIIEKKQPVAFWCNPISGHNTLYWYLQNLGQGPELLIRYENEEAVDDSQLPKDRFSAERLKGVDSTLKIQPAELGDSAVYLCASSFSQNTIYFGEGSWLTVV.

This chain connects TRBV5-1 to TRBJ2-6; 7 positions match TRBD2. The CDR3 is 16 amino acids. Unmatched junction bases numbered 6, after V lost 4 bases and J lost 2 bases. The germline V gene encodes CDR1 SGHRS and CDR2 YFSETQ. CDR3 protein: CASSMSGEPGANVLTF. Here the CDR3 DNA reads TGCGCCAGCAGCATGAGCGGGGAACCTGGGGCCAACGTCCTGACTTTC.

The chain carries TRBV20-1 and TRBJ1-4; D uncertain. CDR3 size: 11 residues. CDR1 is DFQATT and CDR2 is SNEGSKA in the germline V gene (reference sequence). The V and J ends lost 5 bases and 8 bases respectively, with 9 bases between them. CDR3 residues: CSAQEREKLFF. CDR3 sequence (DNA): TGCAGTGCTCAAGAACGGGAAAAACTGTTTTTT.

The rearrangement joins TRBV19 to TRBJ2-6; D unresolved. From germline, CDR1 is LNHDA and CDR2 SQIVND (reference sequence). CDR3 length: 14 residues. V was shortened by 8 bases and J by 2 bases, with 10 bases between the two germline ends. The CDR3 DNA follows: TGTGCCAGTCGGACGGAAACTGGGGCCAACGTCCTGACTTTC. Residues: CASRTETGANVLTF.

This chain connects TRBV5-4 to TRBJ2-1; no reliable D call. Looked up from germline, CDR1 is SGHNT and CDR2 is YYREEE (reference sequence). The CDR3 has 12 residues. V lost 0 bases and J 6 bases, leaving 4 bases between the germline ends. In DNA form, the CDR3 reads TGTGCCAGCAGCTTGGACAGCAATGAGCAGTTCTTC. Amino acid sequence: CASSLDSNEQFF.

This chain connects TRBV6-4 to TRBJ1-6; possibly TRBD1 for D (5 bases). Trimming removed 4 bases at V and 7 bases at J, with 8 bases between. The CDR3 runs 13 residues. Germline CDR1 is MRHNA and CDR2 is SNTAGT. The CDR3 sequence is CASSVEGNSPLHF. Written as DNA, the CDR3 is TGTGCCAGCAGTGTGGAGGGGAATTCACCCCTCCACTTT.

The V call is TRBV5-1, the J call TRBJ1-4, with 7 positions matching TRBD1. The V and J ends lost 0 bases and 4 bases, in that order; junction bases with no gene match: 3. This CDR3 region has 15 residues. Per the germline V gene, CDR1 is SGHRS and CDR2 is YFSETQ. CDR3 amino acids: CASSLEGQLNEKLFF. The CDR3 nucleotides are TGCGCCAGCAGCTTGGAGGGACAGCTTAATGAAAAACTGTTTTTT.

J is TRBJ2-3 and V is TRBV2, with D tentatively TRBD2 (7 bases). The length of the CDR3 is 14 residues. V lost 6 bases and J lost 3, with 13 bases in between. The V gene's germline CDR1 is SNHLY and CDR2 FYNNEI. This CDR3 reads CASRGGGETDTQYF. The CDR3 DNA sequence: TGTGCCAGCAGAGGCGGGGGCGAGACAGATACGCAGTATTTT.

The chain combines TRBV30 with TRBJ1-1; no definite D call. The CDR3 is 11 residues long. Trimming removed 2 bases at V and 10 bases at J, with 11 bases between. Germline V gene lookup returns CDR1 GTSNPN and CDR2 SVGIG (reference sequence). CDR3 nucleotides: TGTGCCTGGAGTCCAAGGACGGCAGCTTTCTTT. It codes for CAWSPRTAAFF.

The chain is built from TRBV5-6 and TRBJ1-2, with 7 bases matching TRBD1. Trimming at V came to 4 bases and at J to 7 bases, leaving 4 bases not matched to a gene. The germline V gene has CDR1 SGHDT and CDR2 YYEEEE. The CDR3 has 12 amino acids. CDR3 nucleotides: TGTGCCAGCAGCAGCGGACAGGTTGGCTACACCTTC. It is translated as CASSSGQVGYTF. The entire variable domain, with the rest obtained from reference TRBV5-6 and TRBJ1-2, is as follows: DAGVTQSPTHLIKTRGQQVTLRCSPKSGHDTVSWYQQALGQGPQFIFQYYEEEERQRGNFPDRFSGHQFPNYSSELNVNALLLGDSALYLCASSSGQVGYTFGSGTRLTVV.

The chain recombines TRBV18 with TRBJ2-3, with a possible D match to TRBD2 (6 bases). V was trimmed by 1 base and J by 1 base, leaving 9 bases between them. In germline, CDR1 is KGHSH, CDR2 LQKENI. CDR3 length: 15 amino acids. CDR3 in amino acids: CASSPLTGGTDTQYF. The CDR3 region has the DNA TGTGCCAGCTCACCACTGACGGGAGGCACAGATACGCAGTATTTT.

The DNA for the CDR3 is TGTGCCAGCAGCCGGACTAGCGGGAGCAATGAGCAGTTCTTC. Its protein is CASSRTSGSNEQFF. J is TRBJ2-1 and V is TRBV7-2; 13 bases match TRBD2. V lost 5 bases and J lost 6; bases outside the gene matches: 1. The CDR3 has 14 amino acids. From germline, CDR1 is SGHTA and CDR2 FQGNSA. The full variable domain, rest sourced from reference TRBV7-2 and TRBJ2-1, is GAGVSQSPSNKVTEKGKDVELRCDPISGHTALYWYRQSLGQGLEFLIYFQGNSAPDKSGLPSDRFSAERTGGSVSTLTIQRTQQEDSAVYLCASSRTSGSNEQFFGPGTRLTVL.

The genes are TRBV6-6 and TRBJ1-5, with 10 bases matching TRBD1. Germline CDR1 is MNHNY and CDR2 is SVGAGI (reference sequence). V lost 5 bases, J lost 2 bases, and 6 bases stayed unmatched. This CDR3 has 16 amino acids. The CDR3 nucleotides read TGTGCCAGCAGTCGGACCGGGACAGGGGGCAATCAGCCCCAGCATTTT. Encoded protein: CASSRTGTGGNQPQHF.

This clone has at least ten counts. The rearrangement links TRBV5-5 to TRBJ1-2; no firm D call. The CDR3 has 11 residues. Germline V gives CDR1 SGHKS, CDR2 YYEKEE (reference sequence). With 1 base removed from V and 2 bases from J, the gap between germline ends came to 0 bases. CDR3 sequence (DNA): TGTGCCAGCAGCTTGAACTATGGCTACACCTTC. Translating gives CASSLNYGYTF.

The chain combines TRBV6-5 with TRBJ2-7, with D uncertain. Trimming left V 0 bases short and J 0 bases short, with 6 bases between. Germline CDR1 reads MNHEY; CDR2 reads SVGAGI. The CDR3 sequence is 14 residues long. The CDR3 region is CASSYSGTSYEQYF. In DNA, the CDR3 is TGTGCCAGCAGTTACTCGGGCACCTCCTACGAGCAGTACTTC.

The gene calls are TRBV9 and TRBJ1-6, with D possibly being TRBD1 (5 bases). Germline CDR1 and CDR2: SGDLS and YYNGEE. There are 14 residues in the CDR3. V was shortened by 4 bases and J by 7 bases, with 12 bases between the two germline ends. CDR3 nucleotides: TGTGCCAGCAGCTCCCGGGGGGAGAATTCACCCCTCCACTTT. Amino acids: CASSSRGENSPLHF.

The chain joins TRBV29-1 to TRBJ2-7, with no clear D. Germline V lookup: CDR1 SQVTM, CDR2 ANQGSEA. The CDR3 sequence is 14 residues long. The ends were cut back, 0 bases at V and 0 bases at J, with 9 bases in the middle. DNA of the CDR3: TGCAGCGTTGAAGATCAGGCAGGCTCCTACGAGCAGTACTTC. Translating gives CSVEDQAGSYEQYF.

This chain connects TRBV9 to TRBJ1-1; D gene ambiguous. This CDR3 is built from 16 residues. V lost 2 bases to trimming and J lost 1 base, with 15 bases between them. Germline-derived CDR1 and CDR2 are SGDLS and YYNGEE. The CDR3 reads CASSVQPVGRNTEAFF. As DNA, the CDR3 is TGTGCCAGCAGCGTTCAACCCGTAGGGAGGAACACTGAAGCTTTCTTT.

V and J are TRBV6-5 and TRBJ1-5; a weak D match, TRBD1 (5 bases). This CDR3 region has 15 residues. Trimming took off 6 bases at V and 0 bases at J, with 12 bases between the two ends. Germline assignment: CDR1 MNHEY and CDR2 SVGAGI. The chain's CDR3 is CASRTALYSNQPQHF. For the CDR3, the DNA is TGTGCCAGCAGGACAGCGCTCTATAGCAATCAGCCCCAGCATTTT.

The rearrangement joins TRBV7-2 to TRBJ2-1; D is perhaps TRBD1 (5 bases). Per germline, CDR1 SGHTA and CDR2 FQGNSA. This CDR3 contains 15 residues. The V end lost 3 bases, the J end lost 5 bases, and 14 bases lay between the germline ends. CDR3 in DNA: TGTGCCAGCAGCTTGGGGCCATGGGGAAACAATGAGCAGTTCTTC. Its translation is CASSLGPWGNNEQFF.